Below are 3 T cell receptor beta chains sequenced from a single sample in a study of blood T cell repertoires in COVID-19. Profiled with immunoSEQ multiplex PCR; TCRdb holds only in-frame clones, not every one. Among under 200,000 clones listed, less than 90% were seen once. Specimen: peripheral blood. Receptor source: a woman in her seventies with COVID-19, enrolled during active disease.

This clone occurred once. The V gene is TRBV28, the J gene TRBJ2-7; a weak D match, TRBD1 (6 bases). The CDR3 length is 15 residues. Germline CDR1 is MDHEN and CDR2 is SYDVKM. V was pared by 6 bases and J by 1 base, with 16 bases between. The CDR3 region is CASRRDKRESYEQYF. CDR3 nucleotide sequence: TGTGCCAGCAGAAGGGACAAACGAGAATCCTACGAGCAGTACTTC.

The V gene is TRBV3-1 (or the pseudogene TRBV3-2), the J gene TRBJ1-6; D unclear. The V and J ends lost 5 bases and 8 bases respectively, with 7 bases between them. This CDR3 spans 12 amino acids. Germline loops: CDR1 LGHDT, CDR2 YNNKEL (reference sequence). The CDR3, as DNA: TGTGCCAGCAGCGAGCGAGATTCACCCCTCCACTTT. This translates into CASSERDSPLHF.

A single count supports this clone. The J gene is TRBJ2-1, the V gene TRBV2, with a possible D match to TRBD2 (6 bases). Trimming took 10 bases from V and 8 from J, leaving 21 bases between them. There are 14 residues in the CDR3. Germline-derived CDR1 and CDR2 are SNHLY and FYNNEI. CDR3 amino acids: CANSPGSRGDEQFF. CDR3 sequence (DNA): TGTGCCAACTCACCAGGGTCGCGGGGCGATGAGCAGTTCTTC.